This TCR beta chain was retrieved from a study of molecular identifiers for immune sequencing clone quantification (dated by TCRdb to between 2018 and 2020). Background on the whole study: For a replicate experiment, the RNA from either 20,000 or 100,000 naive CD8 T cells was divided into five aliquots, and four of those aliquots went on to sequencing. This methods study used CD8 T cells to benchmark TCR RNA copy counting and molecular-identifier clustering-based TCR repertoire sequencing (MIDCIRS).

What the research found in general, with its limitations: A single cell's worth of spiked-in Jurkat TCR RNA was reported detectable even among under 1.3 million naive CD8 T cells. Modeling estimated 3 to 3.5 recovered TCR RNA copies per cell, compared with 9.5 to 10 by digital PCR, which implies roughly 30% capture efficiency. In CMV-specific effector cells, clones with more than 20 RNA copies contained over 98% of molecules, whereas in naive cells such clones contained under 1% of molecules. When barcode sub-clustering was left out, chimeric consensus sequences inflated TCR diversity, with chimeras reaching as high as 47%. Naive libraries contained spiked-in Jurkat TCR RNA (around ten copies' worth), which is not part of the donor repertoire. The sizes of highly expanded clones could end up underestimated when identical TCR molecules share a barcode.

Library preparation was by PCR. TCRdb lists the instrument as NextSeq 500. Preparation of bulk TCR libraries followed a previously described approach, with the TCR primers listed in Table S5. Total RNA was purified with the Qiagen AllPrep DNA/RNA kit. Before any analysis, reads coming from multiple sequencing runs of the same library were combined into one pool. On the study's bioinformatics: Only reads with exact TCR constant sequence were kept, trimmed to 150 nt, and grouped by their 12-nt molecular barcodes. Reads inside each barcode group were sub-clustered using a 15% Levenshtein threshold, and a quality-weighted consensus sequence was constructed for each RNA molecule. Non-functional sequences were filtered out, along with any lower-count sequence sitting one edit away from another sequence. On the basis of fitting two negative binomial distributions, barcode sub-clusters with fewer than 20% of the maximum read count were discarded. The raw public data were reprocessed by TCRdb itself: fastp quality trimming at Q25, MiXCR clonotype calling, in-frame beta chains only. Identical CDR3 proteins give one entry, which carries the most common genes and DNA. These V and J calls originate from TCRdb's pipeline instead of the authors' own analysis. The sample table contains hundreds of thousands of distinct CDR3 sequences; only one count was recorded for roughly 27% of them. Of the sample, about 0.73% falls within the top ten clones.

A distance of 13 bases separates the germline ends of V and J, which lose 1 base and 0 bases respectively. According to the germline V gene, CDR1 reads SQVTM and CDR2 reads ANQGSEA. The CDR3 region is 16 residues in length, termini included. Just the 48-base CDR3 DNA is kept, in frame starting at base 1. As to this clonotype: Its antigen target is currently unknown. This may be a read error: a much more frequent sequence differs by one nucleotide. This is likely a read error, given that the CDR3 carries no conserved phenylalanine or tryptophan at its end.

Naive CD8 T cell libraries were made from about 20,000 to 1,000,000 sorted cells using 10%, 30% or 50% of purified RNA. Naive CD8 T cells, defined as CD8+CD4-CCR7+CD45RA+, were FACS-sorted into RLT Plus buffer on a BD FACSAria II. Detection sensitivity was tested by spiking Jurkat RNA equal to roughly ten TCR copies' worth into samples containing 20,000-1,000,000 naive CD8 T cells. CD8 T cells were enriched with RosetteSep CD8+ T Cell Enrichment Cocktail and Ficoll-Paque, followed by ACK red cell lysis. The specimen was naive CD8+ T cells from blood, with Jurkat cell RNA spiked in. The sample's cell subset or site, from its label and the paper: FACS-sorted CD8+CD4-CCR7+CD45RA+ naive T cells. This chain is built from TRBV29-1 and TRBJ1-3, with the D gene too uncertain to name. The clonotype originates from a human donor in good health. Some libraries in this study had Jurkat cell RNA spiked in. The bases read TGCAGCGTTGAAGGGCTGCCAGATAGCTCTGGAAACACCATATATCTT. This gives the protein CSVEGLPDSSGNTIYL.